This T cell receptor (beta chain) comes out of a study of blood T cell repertoires in COVID-19. Study information: The United States, Italy and Spain were the sources of the acute and convalescent COVID-19 samples. The cDNA or gDNA used as material had been derived from T cells, B-cell-depleted T cells, or PBMCs.

The germline gives CDR1 MNHNS, CDR2 SASEGT. V was trimmed by 2 bases and J by 4 bases, leaving 18 bases between them. This CDR3 spans 17 amino acids. In the original processing: Amplification of reference gene primers provided the estimated nucleated cell counts. Produced via immunoSEQ multiplex PCR; TCRdb's table is partial and in-frame only. From that table come the V and J calls and clone size; the DNA was used to work out D and trimming. The top ten hold 4% to 5% of the sample, which has 130,000 or so clones, roughly 80% seen once. The TCR originated in a woman aged 70-85 years with COVID-19, enrolled during active disease. V is TRBV6-1 and J is TRBJ1-3, with D possibly matching TRBD1 (6 bases). The specimen sequenced was peripheral blood. The CDR3: CASSERGTGKAGNTIYF. The CDR3 nucleotides are TGTGCCAGCAGTGAAAGGGGTACAGGGAAAGCCGGAAACACCATATATTTT.